Listed below are T cell receptor beta chains from one sample, sequenced in a study of blood T cells in healthy people across ages. TCRdb reprocessed the 5' RACE reads with MiXCR, giving one entry per CDR3 protein. Seen here are about 1 million distinct CDR3 sequences, 40% to 45% observed once, and the top ten hold about 20%. Source material: blood. These receptors all come from a woman aged 55-70 years in good health. Each CDR3 is given with its conserved first and last residue. Fields, in order: V gene, D gene, CDR3 length, J gene, clone size, CDR3 DNA, CDR3 protein. The D gene is left open where the match is weak. Size is omitted from some rows. Given values are once, few, many or a class for expanded clones.

v_call: TRBV4-1
d_call: TRBD1
cdr3_length: 15
j_call: TRBJ2-7
clone_size: few
cdr3_nt: TGCGCCAGCAGCCCCCGGGACAGGGGGCCGAACGAGCAGTACTTC
cdr3_aa: CASSPRDRGPNEQYF

v_call: TRBV6-5
d_call: .
cdr3_length: 14
j_call: TRBJ2-1
clone_size: .
cdr3_nt: TGTGCCAGCAGACCTCCGGGACTTAACAATGAGCAGTTCTTC
cdr3_aa: CASRPPGLNNEQFF

v_call: TRBV9
d_call: .
cdr3_length: 16
j_call: TRBJ2-2
clone_size: once
cdr3_nt: TGTGCCAGCAGCGTGAGGGGGAGTGTGAACACCGGGGAGCTGTTTTTT
cdr3_aa: CASSVRGSVNTGELFF

v_call: TRBV3-1
d_call: .
cdr3_length: 14
j_call: TRBJ2-7
clone_size: .
cdr3_nt: TGTGCCAGCAGCCCTCCGCGTGGGGCCTACGAGCAGTACTTC
cdr3_aa: CASSPPRGAYEQYF

v_call: TRBV6-6
d_call: .
cdr3_length: 12
j_call: TRBJ2-5
clone_size: .
cdr3_nt: TGTGCCAGCACCGAGGGTCGGGAGACCCAGTACTTC
cdr3_aa: CASTEGRETQYF

v_call: TRBV4-1
d_call: .
cdr3_length: 13
j_call: TRBJ2-1
clone_size: .
cdr3_nt: TGCGCCAGCATTGGAGGTTCCTACAATGAGCAGTTCTTC
cdr3_aa: CASIGGSYNEQFF

v_call: TRBV27
d_call: TRBD2
cdr3_length: 16
j_call: TRBJ2-7
clone_size: .
cdr3_nt: TGTGCCAGCAGTACCTCCGAGCGGGAGATAGTGTACGAGCAGTACTTC
cdr3_aa: CASSTSEREIVYEQYF

v_call: TRBV27
d_call: .
cdr3_length: 13
j_call: TRBJ2-4
clone_size: many
cdr3_nt: TGTGCCAGCAGTTTAACGGCCAAAAACATTCAGTACTTC
cdr3_aa: CASSLTAKNIQYF

v_call: TRBV29-1
d_call: .
cdr3_length: 11
j_call: TRBJ2-7
clone_size: many
cdr3_nt: TGCAGCGGGAGGGGACCGTACGAGCAGTACTTC
cdr3_aa: CSGRGPYEQYF

v_call: TRBV3-1
d_call: TRBD1
cdr3_length: 15
j_call: TRBJ2-5
clone_size: few
cdr3_nt: TGTGCCAGCAGCCCGTCCCCAGGGGGTGGTGGAAAGCAGTACTTC
cdr3_aa: CASSPSPGGGGKQYF

v_call: TRBV6-1
d_call: .
cdr3_length: 14
j_call: TRBJ2-7
clone_size: .
cdr3_nt: TGTGCCAGCAGTGAAGGGTTGACAGGATCCGAGCAGTACTTC
cdr3_aa: CASSEGLTGSEQYF

v_call: TRBV2
d_call: .
cdr3_length: 14
j_call: TRBJ2-3
clone_size: few
cdr3_nt: TGTGCCAGCCGTCCCAGTCAGGGGACAGATACGCAGTATTTT
cdr3_aa: CASRPSQGTDTQYF

v_call: TRBV3-1
d_call: TRBD2
cdr3_length: 15
j_call: TRBJ2-7
clone_size: once
cdr3_nt: TGTGCCAGCAGCCCCTTAAGGAGACGGGGGGACGAGCAGTACTTC
cdr3_aa: CASSPLRRRGDEQYF

v_call: TRBV28
d_call: TRBD2
cdr3_length: 12
j_call: TRBJ2-1
clone_size: .
cdr3_nt: TGTGCCAGCAGCCGGGGGGGCTTTGCGCAGTTCTTC
cdr3_aa: CASSRGGFAQFF

v_call: TRBV7-2
d_call: TRBD1
cdr3_length: 15
j_call: TRBJ2-7
clone_size: .
cdr3_nt: TGTGCCAGCAGCCTACAGGGGGCGGCCTACAATGAGCAGTACTTC
cdr3_aa: CASSLQGAAYNEQYF

v_call: TRBV2
d_call: .
cdr3_length: 13
j_call: TRBJ2-3
clone_size: .
cdr3_nt: TGTGCCAGCAGTGAATTTTTATCCGATACGCAGTATTTT
cdr3_aa: CASSEFLSDTQYF

v_call: TRBV9
d_call: TRBD2
cdr3_length: 15
j_call: TRBJ2-7
clone_size: .
cdr3_nt: TGTGCCAGCAGCGTAGAAATAGCGGGAGTCTACGAGCAGTACTTC
cdr3_aa: CASSVEIAGVYEQYF

v_call: TRBV7-8
d_call: .
cdr3_length: 17
j_call: TRBJ1-5
clone_size: .
cdr3_nt: TGTGCCAGCAGCCCCGACCAGACTCCTGATAGCAATCAGCCCCAGCATTTT
cdr3_aa: CASSPDQTPDSNQPQHF

v_call: TRBV10-3
d_call: .
cdr3_length: 15
j_call: TRBJ2-2
clone_size: many
cdr3_nt: TGTGCCATCAGTGCAGGGAATGAGGTCACCGGGGAGCTGTTTTTT
cdr3_aa: CAISAGNEVTGELFF

v_call: TRBV12-3/TRBV12-4
d_call: TRBD2
cdr3_length: 14
j_call: TRBJ2-7
clone_size: .
cdr3_nt: TGTGCCAGCAATACTGGACTAGCGGGAGACGAGCAGTACTTC
cdr3_aa: CASNTGLAGDEQYF

v_call: TRBV12-3/TRBV12-4
d_call: .
cdr3_length: 14
j_call: TRBJ2-7
clone_size: few
cdr3_nt: TGTGCCAGCAGTTTAGCTACCGTATTCTACGAGCAGTACTTC
cdr3_aa: CASSLATVFYEQYF

v_call: TRBV10-3
d_call: .
cdr3_length: 14
j_call: TRBJ2-2
clone_size: .
cdr3_nt: TGTGCCATCAGTGATGGGCCTCAACCCGGGGAGCTGTTTTTT
cdr3_aa: CAISDGPQPGELFF

v_call: TRBV20-1
d_call: .
cdr3_length: 14
j_call: TRBJ1-2
clone_size: many
cdr3_nt: TGCAGTGCCAAGTCTGAGGGGCTCAGCTATGGCTACACCTTC
cdr3_aa: CSAKSEGLSYGYTF

v_call: TRBV6-5
d_call: .
cdr3_length: 15
j_call: TRBJ2-1
clone_size: .
cdr3_nt: TGTGCCAGCAGTTACCCGGGAGTAAGGGTCAATGAGCAGTTCTTC
cdr3_aa: CASSYPGVRVNEQFF

v_call: TRBV29-1
d_call: .
cdr3_length: 13
j_call: TRBJ2-7
clone_size: .
cdr3_nt: TGCAGCGTTGAGAGGCAGGAAACCTACGAGCAGTACTTC
cdr3_aa: CSVERQETYEQYF

v_call: TRBV20-1
d_call: .
cdr3_length: 13
j_call: TRBJ1-2
clone_size: .
cdr3_nt: TGCAGTGCTAGAGGAATTTTAGAAGATGGCTACACCTTC
cdr3_aa: CSARGILEDGYTF

v_call: TRBV4-1
d_call: TRBD2
cdr3_length: 17
j_call: TRBJ2-6
clone_size: .
cdr3_nt: TGCGCCAGCAGCCCCCGACTAGCGGGCTCTGGGGCCAACGTCCTGACTTTC
cdr3_aa: CASSPRLAGSGANVLTF

v_call: TRBV5-1
d_call: .
cdr3_length: 15
j_call: TRBJ2-3
clone_size: few
cdr3_nt: TGCGCCAGCGCTGAGGGAGTTATTGCAGCAGATACGCAGTATTTT
cdr3_aa: CASAEGVIAADTQYF

v_call: TRBV6-1
d_call: .
cdr3_length: 12
j_call: TRBJ2-7
clone_size: .
cdr3_nt: TGTGCCAGCAGTGAATTCCTAGGCGAGCAGTACTTC
cdr3_aa: CASSEFLGEQYF

v_call: TRBV12-3/TRBV12-4
d_call: .
cdr3_length: 13
j_call: TRBJ2-7
clone_size: few
cdr3_nt: TGTGCCAGCAGTTTAGGACTTCGGGACGAGCAGTACTTC
cdr3_aa: CASSLGLRDEQYF

v_call: TRBV9
d_call: .
cdr3_length: 14
j_call: TRBJ2-7
clone_size: .
cdr3_nt: TGTGCCAGCAGCGTAGAGTCCGCCTCCTACGAGCAGTACTTC
cdr3_aa: CASSVESASYEQYF

v_call: TRBV7-9
d_call: .
cdr3_length: 14
j_call: TRBJ2-7
clone_size: once
cdr3_nt: TGTGCCAGCAGCTTCCAGGCAGGGGGGAGCGAGCAGTACTTC
cdr3_aa: CASSFQAGGSEQYF

v_call: TRBV11-3
d_call: TRBD2
cdr3_length: 14
j_call: TRBJ2-1
clone_size: few
cdr3_nt: TGTGCCAGCAGCTTGGGAGGGCCTGTGAATGAGCAGTTCTTC
cdr3_aa: CASSLGGPVNEQFF

v_call: TRBV6-1
d_call: .
cdr3_length: 16
j_call: TRBJ2-7
clone_size: .
cdr3_nt: TGTGCCATCTCCTTTGGGGGACAACTTATCTCCTACGAGCGGTACTTC
cdr3_aa: CAISFGGQLISYERYF

v_call: TRBV9
d_call: .
cdr3_length: 15
j_call: TRBJ2-6
clone_size: few
cdr3_nt: TGTGCCAGCAGCGTGGGGTTCTCTGGGGCCAACGTCCTGACTTTC
cdr3_aa: CASSVGFSGANVLTF

v_call: TRBV27
d_call: TRBD1
cdr3_length: 15
j_call: TRBJ1-2
clone_size: .
cdr3_nt: TGTGCCAGCAGTTTATCGAAGGGGGCCTTCTATGGCTACACCTTC
cdr3_aa: CASSLSKGAFYGYTF

v_call: TRBV11-2
d_call: TRBD2
cdr3_length: 16
j_call: TRBJ2-3
clone_size: .
cdr3_nt: TGTGCCAGCAGCTTAGAATCCGGGAGGGCCTTTTATACGCAGTATTTT
cdr3_aa: CASSLESGRAFYTQYF

v_call: TRBV20-1
d_call: TRBD2
cdr3_length: 18
j_call: TRBJ2-4
clone_size: many
cdr3_nt: TGCAGTGCTAGCGACTCCGGAACAGCGGGAGCATCCAAAAACATTCAGTACTTC
cdr3_aa: CSASDSGTAGASKNIQYF

v_call: TRBV5-1
d_call: .
cdr3_length: 14
j_call: TRBJ2-1
clone_size: .
cdr3_nt: TGCGCCAGCAGCTTGGCCACTGCGGGCAATGAGCAGTTCTTC
cdr3_aa: CASSLATAGNEQFF

v_call: TRBV2
d_call: .
cdr3_length: 13
j_call: TRBJ2-5
clone_size: .
cdr3_nt: TGTGCCAACAGTGCAAGGTTCCAAGAGACCCAGTACTTC
cdr3_aa: CANSARFQETQYF

v_call: TRBV15
d_call: TRBD2
cdr3_length: 16
j_call: TRBJ2-7
clone_size: .
cdr3_nt: TGTGCCACCAGCAGGGATAGGACTAGCGGGAGCCACGAGCAGTACTTC
cdr3_aa: CATSRDRTSGSHEQYF

v_call: TRBV10-3
d_call: TRBD2
cdr3_length: 13
j_call: TRBJ2-7
clone_size: many
cdr3_nt: TGTGCCATCAGACTCTCGGGGGGCTACGAGCAGTACTTC
cdr3_aa: CAIRLSGGYEQYF

v_call: TRBV16
d_call: .
cdr3_length: 18
j_call: TRBJ2-7
clone_size: .
cdr3_nt: TGTGCCAGCAGCCATCAACGCCCAGGGGCCTTAGGGATCTACGAGCAGTACTTC
cdr3_aa: CASSHQRPGALGIYEQYF

v_call: TRBV5-1
d_call: .
cdr3_length: 15
j_call: TRBJ1-1
clone_size: .
cdr3_nt: TGCGCCAGCAGCTTGGTTTCCGGGGAGAGCACTGAAGCTTTCTTT
cdr3_aa: CASSLVSGESTEAFF

v_call: TRBV24-1
d_call: .
cdr3_length: 14
j_call: TRBJ2-7
clone_size: .
cdr3_nt: TGTGCCACCAGTGACCACTCCAACCCCCACGAGCAGTACTTC
cdr3_aa: CATSDHSNPHEQYF

v_call: TRBV20-1
d_call: TRBD1
cdr3_length: 16
j_call: TRBJ2-7
clone_size: .
cdr3_nt: TGCAGTGCTCACTCCAGGACAGGGCTTCAATCCTACGAGCAGTACTTC
cdr3_aa: CSAHSRTGLQSYEQYF

v_call: TRBV20-1
d_call: .
cdr3_length: 15
j_call: TRBJ2-7
clone_size: few
cdr3_nt: TGCAGTGCTAGAGATCGTCGGCAGGGAGAGGGCGAGCAGTACTTC
cdr3_aa: CSARDRRQGEGEQYF

v_call: TRBV2
d_call: .
cdr3_length: 15
j_call: TRBJ2-7
clone_size: .
cdr3_nt: TGTGCCAGCAGTTCCGCCGGGACAAATAACTACGAGCAGTACTTC
cdr3_aa: CASSSAGTNNYEQYF

v_call: TRBV7-2
d_call: .
cdr3_length: 14
j_call: TRBJ2-5
clone_size: .
cdr3_nt: TGTGCCAGCAGCCCCGGGTTGGATCGAGAGACCCAGTACTTC
cdr3_aa: CASSPGLDRETQYF

v_call: TRBV5-5
d_call: TRBD1
cdr3_length: 17
j_call: TRBJ2-3
clone_size: few
cdr3_nt: TGTGCCAGCAGCTTAAGACAGGGCGCTTTATTTGCAGATACGCAGTATTTT
cdr3_aa: CASSLRQGALFADTQYF

v_call: TRBV10-3
d_call: TRBD2
cdr3_length: 16
j_call: TRBJ2-7
clone_size: .
cdr3_nt: TGTGCCATCGCCTCCACCACTAGCGGGATAATGCATGAGCAGTACTTC
cdr3_aa: CAIASTTSGIMHEQYF

v_call: TRBV5-6
d_call: .
cdr3_length: 15
j_call: TRBJ1-1
clone_size: once
cdr3_nt: TGTGCCAGCAGCGGGTGGACGGGCTTGAACACTGAAGCTTTCTTT
cdr3_aa: CASSGWTGLNTEAFF

v_call: TRBV5-1
d_call: TRBD1
cdr3_length: 15
j_call: TRBJ2-5
clone_size: many
cdr3_nt: TGCGCCAGCAGCTCAATGGGACAGGGGAGGGAGACCCAGTACTTC
cdr3_aa: CASSSMGQGRETQYF

v_call: TRBV12-3/TRBV12-4
d_call: .
cdr3_length: 13
j_call: TRBJ2-5
clone_size: .
cdr3_nt: TGTGCCAGCAGTTTACGGTTGAGAGAGACCCAGTACTTC
cdr3_aa: CASSLRLRETQYF

v_call: TRBV6-2/TRBV6-3
d_call: .
cdr3_length: 12
j_call: TRBJ1-4
clone_size: .
cdr3_nt: TGTGCCAGCAAAAAGGTGGGCGAAAAACTGTTTTTT
cdr3_aa: CASKKVGEKLFF

v_call: TRBV6-5
d_call: .
cdr3_length: 14
j_call: TRBJ2-4
clone_size: few
cdr3_nt: TGTGCCAGCAGTTACTCCCTCGATCAAAACATTCAGTACTTC
cdr3_aa: CASSYSLDQNIQYF

v_call: TRBV6-5
d_call: .
cdr3_length: 15
j_call: TRBJ2-7
clone_size: .
cdr3_nt: TGTGCCAGCAGTTACCGCTGGTCCCATTTCTACGAGCAGTACTTC
cdr3_aa: CASSYRWSHFYEQYF